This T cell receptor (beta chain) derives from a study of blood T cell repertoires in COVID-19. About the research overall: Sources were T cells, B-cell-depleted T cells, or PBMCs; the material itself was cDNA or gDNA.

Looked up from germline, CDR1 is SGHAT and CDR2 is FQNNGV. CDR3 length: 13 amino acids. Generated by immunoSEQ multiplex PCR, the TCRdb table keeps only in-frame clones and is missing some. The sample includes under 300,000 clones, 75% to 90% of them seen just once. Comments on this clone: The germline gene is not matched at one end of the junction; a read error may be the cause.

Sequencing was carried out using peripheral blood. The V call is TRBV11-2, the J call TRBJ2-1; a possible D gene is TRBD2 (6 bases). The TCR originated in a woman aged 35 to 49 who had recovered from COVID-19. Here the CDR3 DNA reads TGTGCCAGCACCTTAGTTCGGAGGGATGAGCAGTTCTTC. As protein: CASTLVRRDEQFF.